This T cell receptor beta chain was found in a study of shared clonotypes between healthy human individuals. This CDR3 has 14 residues. V lost 7 bases, J lost 8 bases, and 17 bases lay in between. CDR1 and CDR2 (germline): LNHDA, SQIVND (reference sequence). The authors ran the assay at deep level. The table came from immunoSEQ multiplex PCR; TCRdb's copy has only in-frame clones and leaves some out. The sample has about 1.5 million clones, roughly 97% seen once; the top ten hold over 1%. Naive CD4+ cells were CD45RA-selected; the remaining cells were memory. The sequence was collected from a young man in good health. Sequenced material: naive CD4+ T cells sorted from blood. Subset meaning: CD45RA+ positively selected. V gene TRBV19 combines with J gene TRBJ1-4, with no clear D. The CDR3 nucleotides read TGTGCCAGTAAGGATTCGTCCCGACGCGAAAAACTGTTTTTT. Protein: CASKDSSRREKLFF.